The rows below give T cell receptor beta chains drawn from one sample of a study of blood T cell repertoires in COVID-19. Sequenced by immunoSEQ multiplex PCR; TCRdb stores in-frame clones only, minus some. The sample lists 50,000 to 60,000 clones; 89% were seen once. Specimen: peripheral blood. The receptors stem from a man in his sixties with acute or convalescent COVID-19. Both conserved end residues are part of each CDR3. A D gene is named only where the DNA matches it firmly. Some rows have no size entry. The others give once, few or many, or a class for an expanded clone.

cdr3_nt,cdr3_aa,clone_size,d_call,v_call,j_call
TGTGCCAGCAGCCTTGGGACAGGGTATAATTCACCCCTCCACTTT,CASSLGTGYNSPLHF,.,TRBD1,TRBV9,TRBJ1-6
TGTGCCATCAGTGACCCCGGACTAGCGGGGGGCGGGGAGCTGTTTTTT,CAISDPGLAGGGELFF,.,TRBD2,TRBV10-3,TRBJ2-2
TGTGCCAGCAGCATAGGACTGAATAATTCACCCCTCCACTTT,CASSIGLNNSPLHF,.,.,TRBV7-9,TRBJ1-6
TGTGCCAGCAGCTTAGCCCCACTAGGCACAGATACGCAGTATTTT,CASSLAPLGTDTQYF,.,.,TRBV7-6,TRBJ2-3
TGTGCCAGCTCCCCAATACAGGGGACGCTCCTAAAGGGGGAGACCCAGTACTTC,CASSPIQGTLLKGETQYF,.,TRBD1,TRBV18,TRBJ2-5
TGTGCCACCAGCACCACAGGGGTGGGACATGTTGGCTACACCTTC,CATSTTGVGHVGYTF,.,TRBD1,TRBV15,TRBJ1-2
TGTGCCAGCCCAGGCGGGGCCAAAAACATTCAGTACTTC,CASPGGAKNIQYF,.,.,TRBV6-5,TRBJ2-4
TGTGCCAGCAGGGAAGGACAGAACAATCAGCCCCAGCATTTT,CASREGQNNQPQHF,.,.,TRBV2,TRBJ1-5
TGTGCCAGCAGTGAAGCGCTGGGGGGACAGGGACAGCCCCAGCATTTT,CASSEALGGQGQPQHF,.,TRBD1,TRBV6-1,TRBJ1-5
TGTGCCAGCAGCGAACAGGGGAGCTATGGCTACACCTTC,CASSEQGSYGYTF,.,TRBD1,TRBV7-9,TRBJ1-2
TGTGCCAGCAGTGAACAGGGGTTTGGCAATCAGCCCCAGCATTTT,CASSEQGFGNQPQHF,once,.,TRBV2,TRBJ1-5
TGTGCCAGCAGCTTACCCACACCCAACACTGAAGCTTTCTTT,CASSLPTPNTEAFF,.,.,TRBV7-9,TRBJ1-1
TGTGCCAGCACCGCCTCCCCAGGGAATCAGCCCCAGCATTTT,CASTASPGNQPQHF,.,.,TRBV27,TRBJ1-5
TGTGCCAGCACTCTTACTAGCGGGGGGGGTAATGAGCAGTTCTTC,CASTLTSGGGNEQFF,.,TRBD2,TRBV6-5,TRBJ2-1
TGTGCCAGCAGTGATATCCCCTCGGGTGAGCAGTACTTC,CASSDIPSGEQYF,.,.,TRBV6-1,TRBJ2-7
TGTGCCAGCAGCTCATCCCAGGGTCGCGATGGCTACACCTTC,CASSSSQGRDGYTF,.,.,TRBV7-2,TRBJ1-2
TGTGCCAGCAGTGTGGCCTCTGGCAATTCACCCCTCCACTTT,CASSVASGNSPLHF,.,.,TRBV25-1,TRBJ1-6